The clone carrying this TCR beta chain appeared many times. Source material for naive CD8 libraries was about 19,000 to 1,000,000 sorted cells, with 10%, 30% or 50% RNA. For naive CD8 T cells, sorting used the CD8+CD4-CCR7+CD45RA+ phenotype. There are 13 residues in the CDR3. Germline V gene sequence: CDR1 DFQATT, CDR2 SNEGSKA (reference sequence). V was pared by 1 base and J by 7 bases, with 5 bases of the junction left unmatched. These data are taken from a study of molecular identifiers for immune sequencing clone quantification. TCRdb used MiXCR to reprocess the PCR reads, holding one entry per CDR3 protein. Of approximately 550,000 distinct CDR3 sequences listed, about 22% are singletons.

This rearrangement joins TRBV20-1 to TRBJ2-3, with 7 bases matching TRBD2. Sequencing was carried out using naive CD8+ T cells from blood, with Jurkat cell RNA spiked in. Indicated subset: FACS-sorted CD8+CD4-CCR7+CD45RA+ naive T cells. This receptor was identified in a human donor in good health. Some libraries in this study had Jurkat cell RNA spiked in. The CDR3 spells CSARVGSGYTQYF. The CDR3 DNA reads as TGCAGTGCTAGAGTGGGTAGCGGGTATACGCAGTATTTT.